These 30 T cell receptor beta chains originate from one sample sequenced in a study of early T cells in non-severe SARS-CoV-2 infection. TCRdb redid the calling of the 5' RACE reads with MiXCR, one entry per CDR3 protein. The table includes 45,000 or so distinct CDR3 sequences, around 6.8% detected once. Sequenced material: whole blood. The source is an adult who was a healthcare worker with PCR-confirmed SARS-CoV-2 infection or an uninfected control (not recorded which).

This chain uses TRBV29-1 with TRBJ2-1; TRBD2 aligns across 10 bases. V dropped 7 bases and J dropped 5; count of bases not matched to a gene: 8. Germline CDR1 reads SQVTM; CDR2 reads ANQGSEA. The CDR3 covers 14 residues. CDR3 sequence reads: CSAGGTSVHNEQFF. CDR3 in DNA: TGCAGCGCCGGGGGGACTAGCGTCCACAATGAGCAGTTCTTC.

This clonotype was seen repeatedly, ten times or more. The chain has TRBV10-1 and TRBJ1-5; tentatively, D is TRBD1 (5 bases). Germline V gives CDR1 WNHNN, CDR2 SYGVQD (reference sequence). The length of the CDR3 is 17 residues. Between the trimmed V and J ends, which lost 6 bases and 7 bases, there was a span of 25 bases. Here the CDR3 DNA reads TGCGCCAGCAGCATATCGGACGGCAGGGAGGATAACCAGCCCCAGCATTTT. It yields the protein CASSISDGREDNQPQHF.

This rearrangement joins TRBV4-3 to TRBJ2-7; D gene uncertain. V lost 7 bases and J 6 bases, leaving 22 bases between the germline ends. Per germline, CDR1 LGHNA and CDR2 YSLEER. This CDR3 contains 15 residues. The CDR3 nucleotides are TGCGCCAGCATCCCAGTCCCGGGCCCAACTTTCGAGCAGTACTTC. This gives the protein CASIPVPGPTFEQYF.

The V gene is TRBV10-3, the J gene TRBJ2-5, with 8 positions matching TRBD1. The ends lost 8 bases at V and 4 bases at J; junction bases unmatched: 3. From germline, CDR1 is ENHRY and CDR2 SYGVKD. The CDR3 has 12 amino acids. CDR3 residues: CAIGQGGETQYF. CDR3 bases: TGTGCCATCGGACAGGGAGGAGAGACCCAGTACTTC.

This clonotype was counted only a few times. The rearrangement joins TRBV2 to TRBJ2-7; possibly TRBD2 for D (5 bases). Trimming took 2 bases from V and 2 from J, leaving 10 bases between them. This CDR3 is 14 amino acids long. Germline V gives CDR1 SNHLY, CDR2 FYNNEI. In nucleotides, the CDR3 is TGTGCCAGCAGTGAATGGTGGACTCCCTACGAGCAGTACTTC. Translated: CASSEWWTPYEQYF.

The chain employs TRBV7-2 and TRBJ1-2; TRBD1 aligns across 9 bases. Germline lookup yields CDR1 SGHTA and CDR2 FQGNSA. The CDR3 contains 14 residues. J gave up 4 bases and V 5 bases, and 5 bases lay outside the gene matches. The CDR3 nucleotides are TGTGCCAGCAGCCAGACGGACAGGGGCTATGGCTACACCTTC. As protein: CASSQTDRGYGYTF.

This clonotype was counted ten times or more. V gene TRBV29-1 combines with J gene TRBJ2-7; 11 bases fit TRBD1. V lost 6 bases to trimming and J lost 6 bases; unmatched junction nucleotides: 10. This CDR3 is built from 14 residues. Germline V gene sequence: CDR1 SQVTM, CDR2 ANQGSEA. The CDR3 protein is CSVQLTGTGGEQYF. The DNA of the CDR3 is TGCAGCGTCCAACTTACCGGGACAGGGGGCGAGCAGTACTTC.

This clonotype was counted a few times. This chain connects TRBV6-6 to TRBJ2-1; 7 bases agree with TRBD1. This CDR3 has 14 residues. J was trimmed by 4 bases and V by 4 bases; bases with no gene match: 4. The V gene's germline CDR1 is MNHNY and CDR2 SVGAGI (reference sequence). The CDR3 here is CASSFGQVYNEQFF. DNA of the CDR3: TGTGCCAGCAGTTTCGGACAGGTTTACAATGAGCAGTTCTTC.

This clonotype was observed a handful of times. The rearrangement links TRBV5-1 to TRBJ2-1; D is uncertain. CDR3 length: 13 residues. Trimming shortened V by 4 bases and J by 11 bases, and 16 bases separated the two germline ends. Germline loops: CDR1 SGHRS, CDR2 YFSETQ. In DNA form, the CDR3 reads TGCGCCAGCAGCGATTTTCCGTTTTTTCAGCAGTTCTTC. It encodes CASSDFPFFQQFF.

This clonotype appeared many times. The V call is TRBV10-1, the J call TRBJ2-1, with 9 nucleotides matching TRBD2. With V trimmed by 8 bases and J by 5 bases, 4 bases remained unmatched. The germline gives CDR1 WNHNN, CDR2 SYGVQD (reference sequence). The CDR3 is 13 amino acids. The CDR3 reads CASSASGDNEQFF. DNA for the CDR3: TGCGCCAGCTCAGCTAGCGGGGACAATGAGCAGTTCTTC.

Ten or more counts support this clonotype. Written as DNA, the CDR3 is TGTGCCTCCGGCAGGGGAGTAGTTAATGAAAAACTGTTTTTT. This translates into CASGRGVVNEKLFF. The gene calls are TRBV12-3 or TRBV12-4 and TRBJ1-4, with D possibly TRBD1 on 6 matching bases. The V and J ends lost 11 bases and 4 bases respectively, with 17 bases between them. The CDR3 has 14 amino acids.

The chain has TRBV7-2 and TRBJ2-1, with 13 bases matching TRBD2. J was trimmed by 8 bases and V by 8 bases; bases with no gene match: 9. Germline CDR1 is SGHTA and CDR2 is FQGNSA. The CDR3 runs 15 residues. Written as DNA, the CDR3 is TGTGCCAGCCGAACACTAGCGGGGGGGCCTCATGAGCAGTTCTTC. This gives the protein CASRTLAGGPHEQFF.

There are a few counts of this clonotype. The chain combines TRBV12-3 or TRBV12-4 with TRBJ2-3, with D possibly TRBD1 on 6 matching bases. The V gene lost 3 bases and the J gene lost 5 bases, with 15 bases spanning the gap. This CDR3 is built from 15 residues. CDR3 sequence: CASSFGVKGGDTQYF. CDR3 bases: TGTGCCAGCAGTTTTGGAGTAAAAGGGGGAGATACGCAGTATTTT.

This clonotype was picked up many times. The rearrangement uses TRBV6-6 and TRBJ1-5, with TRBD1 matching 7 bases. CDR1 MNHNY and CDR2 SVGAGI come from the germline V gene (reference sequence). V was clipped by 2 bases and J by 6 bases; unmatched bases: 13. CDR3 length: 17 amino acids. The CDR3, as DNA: TGTGCCAGCAGTTACGTAAACAGGGGAAGAGGGAGTCAGCCCCAGCATTTT. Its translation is CASSYVNRGRGSQPQHF.

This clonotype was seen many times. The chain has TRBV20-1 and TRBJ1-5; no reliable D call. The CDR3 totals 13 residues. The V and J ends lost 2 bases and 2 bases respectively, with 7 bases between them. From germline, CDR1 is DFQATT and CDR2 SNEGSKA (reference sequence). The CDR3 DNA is TGCAGTGCTAGATCGACCGGCAATCAGCCCCAGCATTTT. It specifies CSARSTGNQPQHF.

The CDR3 here is CASSLHGATEAFF. The CDR3 bases are TGCGCCAGCAGCTTGCACGGGGCCACTGAAGCTTTCTTT. The genes are TRBV5-1 and TRBJ1-1; a weak D match, TRBD1 (5 bases). The germline V and J ends were trimmed by 1 base and 4 bases, with 8 bases remaining between them. CDR1 is SGHRS and CDR2 is YFSETQ in the germline V gene. The CDR3 has 13 residues.

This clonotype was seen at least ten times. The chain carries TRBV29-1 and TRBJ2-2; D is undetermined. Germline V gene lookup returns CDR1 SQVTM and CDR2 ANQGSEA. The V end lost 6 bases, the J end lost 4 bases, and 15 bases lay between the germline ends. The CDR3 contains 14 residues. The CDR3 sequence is CSVVRFGGTGELFF. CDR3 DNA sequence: TGCAGCGTGGTCAGGTTTGGTGGCACCGGGGAGCTGTTTTTT.

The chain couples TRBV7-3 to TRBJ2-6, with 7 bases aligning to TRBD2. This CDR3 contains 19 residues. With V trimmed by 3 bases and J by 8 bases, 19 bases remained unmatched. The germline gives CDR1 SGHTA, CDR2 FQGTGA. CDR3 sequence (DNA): TGTGCCAGCAGCTTTAGATCCGCAGGGAGGGTAGCCCGGTCCAACGTCCTGACTTTC. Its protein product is CASSFRSAGRVARSNVLTF.

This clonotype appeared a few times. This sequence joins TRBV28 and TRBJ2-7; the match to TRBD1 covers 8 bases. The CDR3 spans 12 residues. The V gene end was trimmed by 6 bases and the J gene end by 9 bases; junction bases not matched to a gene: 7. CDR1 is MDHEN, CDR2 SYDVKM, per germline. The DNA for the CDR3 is TGTGCCAGCAGGGACAGGGCGCCGGGGCAGTACTTC. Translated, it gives CASRDRAPGQYF.

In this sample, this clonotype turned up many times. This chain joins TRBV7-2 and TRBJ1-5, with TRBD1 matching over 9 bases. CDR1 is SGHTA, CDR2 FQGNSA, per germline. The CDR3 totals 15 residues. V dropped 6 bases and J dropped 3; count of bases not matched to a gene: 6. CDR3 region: CASSQQGALNQPQHF. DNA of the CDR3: TGTGCCAGCAGTCAACAGGGGGCCCTCAATCAGCCCCAGCATTTT.

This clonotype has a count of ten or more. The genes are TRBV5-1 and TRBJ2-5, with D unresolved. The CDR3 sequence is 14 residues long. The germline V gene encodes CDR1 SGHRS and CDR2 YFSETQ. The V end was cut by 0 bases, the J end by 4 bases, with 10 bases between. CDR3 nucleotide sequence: TGCGCCAGCAGCTTGGGTGCTTACAGAGAGACCCAGTACTTC. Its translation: CASSLGAYRETQYF.

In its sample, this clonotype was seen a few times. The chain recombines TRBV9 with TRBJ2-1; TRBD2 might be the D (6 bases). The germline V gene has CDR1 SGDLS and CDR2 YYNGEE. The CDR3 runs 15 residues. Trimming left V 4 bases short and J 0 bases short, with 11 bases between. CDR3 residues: CASSFVGGSYNEQFF. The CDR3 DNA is TGTGCCAGCAGCTTTGTGGGGGGCTCCTACAATGAGCAGTTCTTC.

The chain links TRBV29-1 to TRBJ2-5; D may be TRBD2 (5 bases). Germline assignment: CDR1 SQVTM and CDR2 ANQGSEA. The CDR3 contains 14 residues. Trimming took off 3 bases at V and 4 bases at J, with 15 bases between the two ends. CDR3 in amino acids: CSVDRAGRGETQYF. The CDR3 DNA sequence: TGCAGCGTTGATAGGGCGGGCCGGGGAGAGACCCAGTACTTC.

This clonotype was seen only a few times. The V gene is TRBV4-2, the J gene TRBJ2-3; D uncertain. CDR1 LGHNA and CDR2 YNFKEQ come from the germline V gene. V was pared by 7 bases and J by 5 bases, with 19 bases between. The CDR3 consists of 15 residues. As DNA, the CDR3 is TGTGCCAGCACCCCTCTCGGGTCTCCCGGAGATACGCAGTATTTT. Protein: CASTPLGSPGDTQYF.

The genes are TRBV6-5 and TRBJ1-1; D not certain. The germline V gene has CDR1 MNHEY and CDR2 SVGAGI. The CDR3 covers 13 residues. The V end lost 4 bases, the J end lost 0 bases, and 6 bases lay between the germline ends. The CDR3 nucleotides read TGTGCCAGCAGTTCCCCCATGAACACTGAAGCTTTCTTT. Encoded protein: CASSSPMNTEAFF.

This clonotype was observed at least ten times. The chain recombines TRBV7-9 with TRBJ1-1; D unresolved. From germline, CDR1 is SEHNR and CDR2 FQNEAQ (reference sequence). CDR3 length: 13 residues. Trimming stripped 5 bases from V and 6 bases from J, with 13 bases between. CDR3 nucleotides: TGTGCCAGCAGCCTAACGATGGGTGCTGAAGCTTTCTTT. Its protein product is CASSLTMGAEAFF.

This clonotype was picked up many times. CDR3 DNA: TGTGCCAGCTCACCTTCGGGACAGGGATCTGGAAACACCATATATTTT. Translation gives CASSPSGQGSGNTIYF. The J gene is TRBJ1-3, the V gene TRBV18; TRBD1 matches at 9 bases. J gave up 1 base and V 3 bases, and 4 bases lay outside the gene matches. The CDR3 loop spans 16 amino acids. Germline loops: CDR1 KGHSH, CDR2 LQKENI.

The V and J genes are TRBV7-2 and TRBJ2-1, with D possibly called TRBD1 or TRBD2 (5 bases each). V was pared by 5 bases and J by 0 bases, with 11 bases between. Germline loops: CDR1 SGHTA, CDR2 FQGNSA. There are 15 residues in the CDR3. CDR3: CASSVGTISYNEQFF. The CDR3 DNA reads TGTGCCAGCAGCGTAGGGACCATCTCCTACAATGAGCAGTTCTTC.

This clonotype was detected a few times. In DNA, the CDR3 is TGTGCCAGCAGTCACGGGGAGAACACTGAAGCTTTCTTT. Its translation is CASSHGENTEAFF. The chain joins TRBV25-1 to TRBJ1-1; D gene ambiguous. The V end lost 5 bases, the J end lost 1 base, and 8 bases lay between the germline ends. CDR1 and CDR2 from the germline V gene are MGHDK and SYGVNS. The CDR3 totals 13 residues.

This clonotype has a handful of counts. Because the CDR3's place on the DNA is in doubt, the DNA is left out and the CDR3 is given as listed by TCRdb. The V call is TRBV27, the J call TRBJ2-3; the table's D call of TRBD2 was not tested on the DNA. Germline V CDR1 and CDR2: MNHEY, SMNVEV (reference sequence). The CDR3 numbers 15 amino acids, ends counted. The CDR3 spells CASSLGMGVRDTQYF.